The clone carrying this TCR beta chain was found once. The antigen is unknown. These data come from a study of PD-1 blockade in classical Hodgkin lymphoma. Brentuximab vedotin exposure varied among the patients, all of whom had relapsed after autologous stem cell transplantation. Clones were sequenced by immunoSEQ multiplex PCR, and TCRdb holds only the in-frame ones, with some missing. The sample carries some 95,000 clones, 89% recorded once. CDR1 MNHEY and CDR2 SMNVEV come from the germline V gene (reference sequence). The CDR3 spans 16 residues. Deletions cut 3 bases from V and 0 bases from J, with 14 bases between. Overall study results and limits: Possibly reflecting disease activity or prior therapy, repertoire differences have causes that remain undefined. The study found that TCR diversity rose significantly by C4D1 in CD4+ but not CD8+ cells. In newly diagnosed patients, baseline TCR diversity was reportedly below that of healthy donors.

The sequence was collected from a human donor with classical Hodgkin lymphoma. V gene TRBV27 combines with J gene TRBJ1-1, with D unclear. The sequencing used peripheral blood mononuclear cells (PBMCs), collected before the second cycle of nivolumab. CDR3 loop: CASSFSYGLMNTEAFF. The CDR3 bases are TGTGCCAGCAGTTTTTCATACGGCCTGATGAACACTGAAGCTTTCTTT.